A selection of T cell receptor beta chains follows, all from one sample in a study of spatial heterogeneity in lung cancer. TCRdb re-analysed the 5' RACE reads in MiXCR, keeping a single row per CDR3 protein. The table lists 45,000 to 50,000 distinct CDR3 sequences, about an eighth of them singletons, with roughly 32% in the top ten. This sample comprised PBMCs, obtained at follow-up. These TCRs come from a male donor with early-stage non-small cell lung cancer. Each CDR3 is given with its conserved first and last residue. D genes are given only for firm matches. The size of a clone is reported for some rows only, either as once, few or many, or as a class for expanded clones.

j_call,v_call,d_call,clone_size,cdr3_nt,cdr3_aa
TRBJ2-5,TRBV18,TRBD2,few,TGTGCCAGCTCACCACTGGCTAGCGGATCGGGGACCCAGTACTTC,CASSPLASGSGTQYF
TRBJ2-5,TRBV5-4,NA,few,TGTGCCAGCAGCTTGTCGGGGATCGAAGAGACCCAGTACTTC,CASSLSGIEETQYF
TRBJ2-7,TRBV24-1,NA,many,TGTGCCACCAGCCACGTTGGGGGGGAGCAGTACTTC,CATSHVGGEQYF
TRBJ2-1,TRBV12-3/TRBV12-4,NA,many,TGTGCCAGCAGTTTTCGAGGGGATGAGCAGTTCTTC,CASSFRGDEQFF
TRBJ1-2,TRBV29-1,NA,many,TGCAGCGTTGAGCCCCAGGGATCTGGTGGCTACACCTTC,CSVEPQGSGGYTF
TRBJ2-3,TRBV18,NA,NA,TGTGCCAGCTCACTACCCAACACAGATACGCAGTATTTT,CASSLPNTDTQYF
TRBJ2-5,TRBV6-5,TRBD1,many,TGTGCCAGCAGTACCGGGACAGGGGGTCAAGAGACCCAGTACTTC,CASSTGTGGQETQYF
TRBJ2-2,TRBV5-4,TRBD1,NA,TGTGCCACCCACCACATACAGGGGATCTCCGGGGAGCTGTTTTTT,CATHHIQGISGELFF
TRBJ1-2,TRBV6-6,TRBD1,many,TGTGCCAGCAGTTTGGACAGGAACGCGCTCGATCCCACCTTC,CASSLDRNALDPTF
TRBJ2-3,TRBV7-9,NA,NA,TGTGCCAGCAGCCCAAGCCCCCCAAGGGCTGGCGCAGATACGCAGTATTTT,CASSPSPPRAGADTQYF
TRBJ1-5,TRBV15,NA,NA,TGTGCCTCTTTGTGGGACGTCTACAATCAGCCCCAGCATTTT,CASLWDVYNQPQHF
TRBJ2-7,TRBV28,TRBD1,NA,TGTGCCAGCAGGGACAGGGAGTACGAGCAGTACTTC,CASRDREYEQYF
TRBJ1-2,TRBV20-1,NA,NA,TGCAGTGCTATCACTTATGGCTACACCTTC,CSAITYGYTF
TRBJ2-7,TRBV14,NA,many,TGTGCCAGCAGCCAAGTCTCAGGGACCTACGAGCAGTACTTC,CASSQVSGTYEQYF
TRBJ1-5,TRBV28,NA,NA,TGTGCCAGCAGCCCAGCGGGTCAGCCCCAGCATTTT,CASSPAGQPQHF
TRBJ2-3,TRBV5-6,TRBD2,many,TGTGCCAGCAGCGTGGGACTAGCGATCCGGGTAGATACGCAGTATTTT,CASSVGLAIRVDTQYF
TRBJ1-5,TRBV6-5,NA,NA,TGTGCCAGCAGTTACTCGTTCACAGACCCCAATCAGCCCCAGCATTTT,CASSYSFTDPNQPQHF
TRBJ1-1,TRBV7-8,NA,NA,TGTGCCAGCAGACAGACGGGGAACACTGAAGCTTTCTTT,CASRQTGNTEAFF
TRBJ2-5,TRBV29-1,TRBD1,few,TGCAGCGTCGATAGGGACAGACAAGAGACCCAGTACTTC,CSVDRDRQETQYF
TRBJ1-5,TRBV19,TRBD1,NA,TGTGCCAGTGAACAGGGGGCGAATCAGCCCCAGCATTTT,CASEQGANQPQHF
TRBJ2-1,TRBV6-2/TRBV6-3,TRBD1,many,TGTGCCAGCGCAGTACCGGGACAGGGGTACAATGAGCAGTTCTTC,CASAVPGQGYNEQFF
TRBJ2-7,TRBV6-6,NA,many,TGTGCCAGCAGTCAAACAGGGAACTACGAGCAGTACTTC,CASSQTGNYEQYF
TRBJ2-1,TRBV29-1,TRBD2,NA,TGCAGCGTTACGACTAGCGGGAGGGTCAATGAGCAGTTCTTC,CSVTTSGRVNEQFF
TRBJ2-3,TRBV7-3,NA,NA,TGTGCCAGCAGCCCTGCGGCGTGGGATACGCAGTATTTT,CASSPAAWDTQYF
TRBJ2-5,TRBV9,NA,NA,TGTGCCAGCAGCGTCAGAGGGGCGCACGGTCAAGAGACCCAGTACTTC,CASSVRGAHGQETQYF
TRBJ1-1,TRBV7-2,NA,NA,TGTGCCAGCAGCTTTGGGTTTCCTGAAGCTTTCTTT,CASSFGFPEAFF
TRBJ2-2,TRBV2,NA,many,TGTGCCAGCAGACCGGAAGGGGCCGGGGAGCTGTTTTTT,CASRPEGAGELFF
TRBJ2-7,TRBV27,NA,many,TGTGCCAGCAGTTTAAGGACAGAAACCTACGAGCAGTACTTC,CASSLRTETYEQYF
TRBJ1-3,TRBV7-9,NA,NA,TGTGCCAGGGAAGACTCTGGAAACACCATATATTTT,CAREDSGNTIYF
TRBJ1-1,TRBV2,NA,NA,TGTGCCAGCAGTGGACCCTTCTCAGGGACTGAAGCTTTCTTT,CASSGPFSGTEAFF
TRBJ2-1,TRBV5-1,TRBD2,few,TGCGCCAGCAGCTTCCCTCGGATAGCGGGAGTCAATGAGCAGTTCTTC,CASSFPRIAGVNEQFF
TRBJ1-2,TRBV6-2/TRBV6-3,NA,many,TGTGCCAGCAGTCCCGAAACAGTCAACTATGGCTACACCTTC,CASSPETVNYGYTF
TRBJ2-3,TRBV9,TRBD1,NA,TGTGCCAGCAGCGTCCTTGGGGACAGGACTGCAGATACGCAGTATTTT,CASSVLGDRTADTQYF
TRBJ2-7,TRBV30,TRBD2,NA,TGTGCCTGGGCCTCCGGACTAGCTCTCAACGAGCAGTACTTC,CAWASGLALNEQYF